This passage covers 6 T cell receptor beta chains from one sample sequenced in a study of blood T cells in healthy people across ages. With a J-beta primer mix and a sample-barcoded 5' primer, a second PCR ran about 7 to 12 cycles. TCRdb ran MiXCR on the 5' RACE reads and lists one entry per CDR3 protein. The sample yields hundreds of thousands of distinct CDR3 sequences, 45% to 70% seen once. The sequenced material came from blood. These receptors originate from a man aged 35 to 55 in good health.

J is TRBJ2-1 and V is TRBV12-3 or TRBV12-4, with 8 bases lining up with TRBD1. The CDR3 spans 13 residues. Trimming removed 4 bases from V and 8 bases from J; junction bases left unmatched: 4. CDR3 coding DNA: TGTGCCAGCAGTTGGACAGGGTTGGATGAGCAGTTCTTC. Protein: CASSWTGLDEQFF.

The rearrangement uses TRBV5-1 and TRBJ2-5, with TRBD1 matching over 7 bases. J was trimmed by 4 bases and V by 2 bases; bases with no gene match: 5. The CDR3 spans 14 residues. Germline V gene sequence: CDR1 SGHRS, CDR2 YFSETQ. The CDR3 loop is CASSFATGRETQYF. The CDR3 bases are TGCGCCAGCAGCTTCGCGACAGGGAGAGAGACCCAGTACTTC.

V usage is TRBV27 and J usage is TRBJ1-5; 7 bases are a match to TRBD1. The junction had 12 bases not matched to a gene; V was cut back by 5 bases and J by 2 bases. Per the germline V gene, CDR1 is MNHEY and CDR2 is SMNVEV (reference sequence). The CDR3 contains 17 residues. CDR3 bases: TGTGCCAGCAGTCCTCTAGACAGGGCGGAGGGCAATCAGCCCCAGCATTTT. Amino acids: CASSPLDRAEGNQPQHF.

A few counts support this clonotype. This sequence joins TRBV24-1 and TRBJ1-5; the match to TRBD1 covers 8 bases. V shed 7 bases and J 3 bases; nucleotides not matched to a gene: 7. From germline, CDR1 is KGHDR and CDR2 SFDVKD. This CDR3 has 15 residues. The CDR3 here is CATSGGQASNQPQHF. Here the CDR3 DNA reads TGTGCCACCAGCGGGGGACAGGCTTCCAATCAGCCCCAGCATTTT.

The chain employs TRBV5-1 and TRBJ1-2, with unresolved D. V was trimmed by 4 bases and J by 4 bases, leaving 11 bases between them. CDR1 is SGHRS, CDR2 YFSETQ, per germline. CDR3 length equals 13 residues. CDR3 in amino acids: CASSRRLPYGYTF. For the CDR3, the DNA is TGCGCCAGCAGCCGCCGTCTCCCCTATGGCTACACCTTC.

The chain uses TRBV6-5 and TRBJ2-3; D may be TRBD1 or TRBD2 (5 bases each). Germline CDR1 and CDR2: MNHEY and SVGAGI. Trimming took off 5 bases at V and 0 bases at J, with 9 bases between the two ends. The CDR3 is 14 amino acids. The CDR3 DNA reads as TGTGCCAGCAGTACTAGGGACAGCACAGATACGCAGTATTTT. This gives the protein CASSTRDSTDTQYF.